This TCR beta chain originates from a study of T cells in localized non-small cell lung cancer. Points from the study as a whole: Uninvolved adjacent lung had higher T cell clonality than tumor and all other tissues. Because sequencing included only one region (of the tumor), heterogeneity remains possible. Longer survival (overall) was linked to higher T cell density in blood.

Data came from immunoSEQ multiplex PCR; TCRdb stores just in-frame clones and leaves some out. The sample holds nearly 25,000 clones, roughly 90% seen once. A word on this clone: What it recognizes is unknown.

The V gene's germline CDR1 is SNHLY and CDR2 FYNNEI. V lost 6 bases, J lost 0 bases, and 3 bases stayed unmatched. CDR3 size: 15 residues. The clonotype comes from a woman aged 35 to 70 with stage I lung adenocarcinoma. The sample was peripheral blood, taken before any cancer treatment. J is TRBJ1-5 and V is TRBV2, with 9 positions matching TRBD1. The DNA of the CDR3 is TGTGCCAGCAGGAAGGACAGGGGTAGCAATCAGCCCCAGCATTTT. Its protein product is CASRKDRGSNQPQHF.